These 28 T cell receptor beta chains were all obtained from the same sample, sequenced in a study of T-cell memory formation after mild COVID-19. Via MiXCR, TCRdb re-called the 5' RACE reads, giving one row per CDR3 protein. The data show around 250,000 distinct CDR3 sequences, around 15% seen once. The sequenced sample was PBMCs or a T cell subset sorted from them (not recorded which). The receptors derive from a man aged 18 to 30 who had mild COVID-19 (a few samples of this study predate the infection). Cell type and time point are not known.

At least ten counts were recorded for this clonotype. The CDR3 DNA is TGTGCCTGGAGTGTTGAGGGCAACACTGAAGCTTTCTTT. Translated: CAWSVEGNTEAFF. V and J are TRBV30 and TRBJ1-1; D unclear. The germline V gene encodes CDR1 GTSNPN and CDR2 SVGIG (reference sequence). This CDR3 contains 13 residues. The V end lost 0 bases, the J end lost 2 bases, and 7 bases lay between the germline ends.

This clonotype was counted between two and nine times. The DNA of the CDR3 is TGTGCCAGCTCACCAGACGGGGATACGCAGTATTTT. As protein: CASSPDGDTQYF. The chain carries TRBV18 and TRBJ2-3; D gene ambiguous. This CDR3 has 12 amino acids. The germline V gene has CDR1 KGHSH and CDR2 LQKENI. The V end lost 2 bases, the J end lost 6 bases, and 6 bases lay between the germline ends.

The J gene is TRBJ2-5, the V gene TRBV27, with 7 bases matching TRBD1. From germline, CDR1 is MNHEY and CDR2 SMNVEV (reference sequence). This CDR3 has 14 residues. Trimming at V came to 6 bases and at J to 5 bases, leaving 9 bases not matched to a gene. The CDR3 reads CASSPGGLGETQYF. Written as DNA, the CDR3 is TGTGCCAGCAGCCCAGGGGGTCTAGGGGAGACCCAGTACTTC.

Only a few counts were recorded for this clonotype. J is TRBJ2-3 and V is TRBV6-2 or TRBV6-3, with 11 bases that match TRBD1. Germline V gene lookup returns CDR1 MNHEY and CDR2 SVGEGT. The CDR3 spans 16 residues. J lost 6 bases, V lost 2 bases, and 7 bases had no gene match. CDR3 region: CASSYGGQGEVDTQYF. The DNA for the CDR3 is TGTGCCAGCAGTTACGGGGGACAGGGGGAGGTGGATACGCAGTATTTT.

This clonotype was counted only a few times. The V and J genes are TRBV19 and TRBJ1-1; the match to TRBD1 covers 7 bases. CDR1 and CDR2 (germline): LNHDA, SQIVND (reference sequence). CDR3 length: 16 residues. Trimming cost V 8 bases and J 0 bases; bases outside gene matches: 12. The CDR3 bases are TGTGCCAGTGGGGTGGACAGGAGAAAATTGAACACTGAAGCTTTCTTT. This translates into CASGVDRRKLNTEAFF.

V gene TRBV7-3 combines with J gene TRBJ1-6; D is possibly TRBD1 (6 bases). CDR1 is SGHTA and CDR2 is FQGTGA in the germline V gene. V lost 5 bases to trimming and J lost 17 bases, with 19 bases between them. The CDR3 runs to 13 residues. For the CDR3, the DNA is TGTGCCAGCAGCGCAGGGGACAAGGGGAAAATCCACTTT. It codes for CASSAGDKGKIHF.

The DNA of the CDR3 is TGTGCCAGCACCCCTCTCAGGGAAAAAACTGAAGCTTTCTTT. Amino acid sequence: CASTPLREKTEAFF. J is TRBJ1-1 and V is TRBV6-2 or TRBV6-3, with D perhaps matching TRBD1 (5 bases). Trimming left V 7 bases short and J 5 bases short, with 17 bases between. The length of the CDR3 is 14 residues. Germline V gene lookup returns CDR1 MNHEY and CDR2 SVGEGT.

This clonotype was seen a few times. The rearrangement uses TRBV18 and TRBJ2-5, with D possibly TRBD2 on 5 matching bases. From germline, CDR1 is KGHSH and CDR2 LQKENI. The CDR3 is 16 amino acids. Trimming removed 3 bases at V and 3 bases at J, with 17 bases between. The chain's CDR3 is CASSPGVGGFKETQYF. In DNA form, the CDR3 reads TGTGCCAGCTCACCGGGAGTCGGCGGGTTTAAAGAGACCCAGTACTTC.

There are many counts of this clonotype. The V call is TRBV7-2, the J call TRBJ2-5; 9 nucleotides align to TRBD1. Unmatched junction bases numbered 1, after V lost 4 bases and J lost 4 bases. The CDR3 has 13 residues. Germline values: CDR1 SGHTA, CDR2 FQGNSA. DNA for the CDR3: TGTGCCAGCAGCTCGGACAGGGGAGAGACCCAGTACTTC. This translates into CASSSDRGETQYF.

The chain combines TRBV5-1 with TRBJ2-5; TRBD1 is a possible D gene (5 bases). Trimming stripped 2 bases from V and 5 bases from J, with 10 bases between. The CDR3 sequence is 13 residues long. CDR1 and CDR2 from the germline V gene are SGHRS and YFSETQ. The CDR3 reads CASSFWGRETQYF. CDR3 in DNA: TGCGCCAGCAGCTTTTGGGGCCGGGAGACCCAGTACTTC. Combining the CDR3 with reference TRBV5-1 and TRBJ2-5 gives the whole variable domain KAGVTQTPRYLIKTRGQQVTLSCSPISGHRSVSWYQQTPGQGLQFLFEYFSETQRNKGNFPGRFSGRQFSNSRSEMNVSTLELGDSALYLCASSFWGRETQYFGPGTRLLVL.

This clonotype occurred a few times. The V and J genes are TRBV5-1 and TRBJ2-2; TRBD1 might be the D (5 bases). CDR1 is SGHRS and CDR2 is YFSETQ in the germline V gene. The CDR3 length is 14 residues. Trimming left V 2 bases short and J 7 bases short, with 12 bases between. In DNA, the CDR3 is TGCGCCAGCAGCTTACAGGTTCCTGGCGGGGAGCTGTTTTTT. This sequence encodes CASSLQVPGGELFF.

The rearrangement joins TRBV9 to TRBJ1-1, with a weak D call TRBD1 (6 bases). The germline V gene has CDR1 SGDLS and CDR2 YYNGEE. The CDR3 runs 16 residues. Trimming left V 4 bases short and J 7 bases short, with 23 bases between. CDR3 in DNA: TGTGCCAGCAGCCCCTATACAGGGTCAGGTGCATATGAAGCTTTCTTT. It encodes CASSPYTGSGAYEAFF.

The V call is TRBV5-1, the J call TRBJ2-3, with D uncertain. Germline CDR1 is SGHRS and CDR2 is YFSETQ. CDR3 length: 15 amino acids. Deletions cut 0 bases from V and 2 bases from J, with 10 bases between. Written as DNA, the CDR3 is TGCGCCAGCAGCTTGGAGGTAAAACTCACAGATACGCAGTATTTT. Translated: CASSLEVKLTDTQYF.

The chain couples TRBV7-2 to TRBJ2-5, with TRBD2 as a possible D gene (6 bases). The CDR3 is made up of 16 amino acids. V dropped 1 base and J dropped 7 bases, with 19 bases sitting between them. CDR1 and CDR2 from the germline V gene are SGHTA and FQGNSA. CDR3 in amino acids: CASSLDVGGTRRTQYF. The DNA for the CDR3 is TGTGCCAGCAGCTTAGATGTCGGGGGAACTCGTCGGACCCAGTACTTC.

The CDR3 nucleotides are TGTGCCTATCCGGGGGAGGTCATCAATGAGCAGTTCTTC. This codes for CAYPGEVINEQFF. This chain joins TRBV5-4 and TRBJ2-1; possibly TRBD2 for D (6 bases). Trimming removed 10 bases at V and 6 bases at J, with 17 bases between. CDR3 length: 13 amino acids. Germline CDR1 and CDR2: SGHNT and YYREEE (reference sequence).

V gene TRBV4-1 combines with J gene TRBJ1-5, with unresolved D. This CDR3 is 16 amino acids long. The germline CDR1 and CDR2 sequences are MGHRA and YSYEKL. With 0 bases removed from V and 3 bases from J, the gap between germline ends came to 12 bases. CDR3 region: CASSQDVRNVNQPQHF. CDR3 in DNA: TGCGCCAGCAGCCAAGATGTTAGGAACGTCAATCAGCCCCAGCATTTT.

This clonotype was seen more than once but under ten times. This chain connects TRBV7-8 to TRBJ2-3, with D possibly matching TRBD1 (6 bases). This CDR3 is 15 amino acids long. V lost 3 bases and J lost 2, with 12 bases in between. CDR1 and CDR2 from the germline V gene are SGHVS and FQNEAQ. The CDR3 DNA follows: TGTGCCAGCAGCTTTTCGGGACAAACCACAGATACGCAGTATTTT. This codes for CASSFSGQTTDTQYF.

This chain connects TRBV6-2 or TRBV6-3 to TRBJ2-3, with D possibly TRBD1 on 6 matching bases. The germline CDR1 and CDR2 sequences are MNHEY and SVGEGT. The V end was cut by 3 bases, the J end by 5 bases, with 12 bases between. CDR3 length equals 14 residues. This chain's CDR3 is CASSYSDSLDTQYF. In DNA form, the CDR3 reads TGTGCCAGCAGTTATTCGGACAGTTTAGATACGCAGTATTTT.

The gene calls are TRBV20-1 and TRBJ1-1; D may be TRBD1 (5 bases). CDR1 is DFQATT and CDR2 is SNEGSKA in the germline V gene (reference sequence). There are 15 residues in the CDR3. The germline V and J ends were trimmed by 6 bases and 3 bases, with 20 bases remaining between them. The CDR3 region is CSAAQGGGADTEAFF. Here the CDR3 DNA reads TGCAGTGCAGCCCAGGGAGGAGGGGCCGACACTGAAGCTTTCTTT.

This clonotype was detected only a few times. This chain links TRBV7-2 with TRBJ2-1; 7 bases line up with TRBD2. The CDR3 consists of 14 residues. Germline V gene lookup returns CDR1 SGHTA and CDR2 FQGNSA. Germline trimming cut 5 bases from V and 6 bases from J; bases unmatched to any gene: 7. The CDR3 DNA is TGTGCCAGCAGCGCGGGAGACAGATCCAATGAGCAGTTCTTC. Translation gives CASSAGDRSNEQFF.

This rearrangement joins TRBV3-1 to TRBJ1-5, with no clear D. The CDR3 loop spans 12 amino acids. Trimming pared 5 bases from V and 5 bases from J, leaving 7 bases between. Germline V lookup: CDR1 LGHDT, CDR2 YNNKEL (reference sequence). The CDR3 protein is CASSSTDQPQHF. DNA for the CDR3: TGTGCCAGCAGCTCGACGGATCAGCCCCAGCATTTT.

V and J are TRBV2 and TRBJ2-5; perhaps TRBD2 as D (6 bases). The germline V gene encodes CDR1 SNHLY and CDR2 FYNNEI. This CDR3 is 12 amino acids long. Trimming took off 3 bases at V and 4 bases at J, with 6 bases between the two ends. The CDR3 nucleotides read TGTGCCAGCAGTGAGACTAGAGAGACCCAGTACTTC. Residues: CASSETRETQYF.

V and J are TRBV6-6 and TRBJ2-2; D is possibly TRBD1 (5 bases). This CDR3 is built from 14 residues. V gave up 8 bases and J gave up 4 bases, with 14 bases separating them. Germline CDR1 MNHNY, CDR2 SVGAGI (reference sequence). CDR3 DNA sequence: TGTGCCAGCGGGGTAGGGGTTGGCACCGGGGAGCTGTTTTTT. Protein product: CASGVGVGTGELFF.

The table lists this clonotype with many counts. Written as DNA, the CDR3 is TGCGCCAGCAGCCAAGAGGCAGCGGGGGGGCTGGGCACAGATACGCAGTATTTT. This gives the protein CASSQEAAGGLGTDTQYF. This rearrangement joins TRBV4-3 to TRBJ2-3, with TRBD2 identical over 10 bases. Germline V gives CDR1 LGHNA, CDR2 YSLEER. The junction had 7 bases not matched to a gene; V was cut back by 0 bases and J by 1 base. The CDR3 length is 18 residues.

CDR3 in DNA: TGCGCCAGCAGCTTGGACGGTCCTGGGGCCAACGTCCTGACTTTC. This translates into CASSLDGPGANVLTF. The chain recombines TRBV5-1 with TRBJ2-6; D gene uncertain. Germline lookup yields CDR1 SGHRS and CDR2 YFSETQ. V gave up 0 bases and J gave up 2 bases, with 6 bases separating them. The CDR3 extends over 15 amino acids.

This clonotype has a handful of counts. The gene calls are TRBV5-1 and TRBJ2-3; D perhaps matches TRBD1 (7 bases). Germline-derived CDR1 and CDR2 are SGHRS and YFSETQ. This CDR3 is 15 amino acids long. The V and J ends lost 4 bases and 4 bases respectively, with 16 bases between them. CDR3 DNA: TGCGCCAGCAGCCCGGGGGACAGCGGCTCAGATACGCAGTATTTT. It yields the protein CASSPGDSGSDTQYF.

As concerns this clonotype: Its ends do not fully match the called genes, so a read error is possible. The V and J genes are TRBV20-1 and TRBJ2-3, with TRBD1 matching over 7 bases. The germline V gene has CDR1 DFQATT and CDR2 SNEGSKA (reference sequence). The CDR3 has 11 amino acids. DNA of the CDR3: TGCAGTGCCGTTACCGACAGGGTCCATTTTTTT. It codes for CSAVTDRVHFF.

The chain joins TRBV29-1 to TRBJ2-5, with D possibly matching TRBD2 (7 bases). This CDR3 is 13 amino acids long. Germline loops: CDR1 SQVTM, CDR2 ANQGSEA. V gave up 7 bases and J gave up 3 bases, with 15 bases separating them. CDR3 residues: CSAVTGLEETQYF. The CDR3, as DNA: TGCAGCGCTGTGACAGGACTAGAAGAGACCCAGTACTTC.